These T cell receptor beta chains were read from a single sample in a study of shared clonotypes between healthy human individuals. Sequenced by immunoSEQ multiplex PCR; TCRdb stores in-frame clones only, minus some. This sample yields some 2,400,000 clones, of which roughly 95% are seen a single time; roughly 0.13% belongs to the top ten. The sequenced material came from naive CD4+ T cells sorted from blood. The receptors come from a man aged 18 to 30 in good health. CDR3s include the opening cysteine and the closing phenylalanine or tryptophan. A D gene is named only where the DNA matches it firmly. Part of the rows lack a size; the others show once, few, many or a class for expanded clones.

j_call v_call clone_size d_call cdr3_aa cdr3_nt
TRBJ1-2 TRBV28 . TRBD1 CASTAGTGKYGYTF TGTGCCAGCACGGCCGGGACAGGGAAGTATGGCTACACCTTC
TRBJ1-5 TRBV23-1 . TRBD1 CASSHPTGADQPQHF TGCGCCAGCAGTCACCCGACAGGGGCCGATCAGCCCCAGCATTTT
TRBJ1-1 TRBV11-2 . . CASSFLNTEAFF TGTGCCAGCAGCTTCCTAAACACTGAAGCTTTCTTT
TRBJ2-7 TRBV5-4 . TRBD2 CASSRTSEDYEQYF TGTGCCAGCAGCAGGACTAGCGAGGACTACGAGCAGTACTTC
TRBJ1-1 TRBV6-1 . . CASLEGGGKTEAFF TGTGCCAGCCTAGAGGGAGGGGGGAAGACTGAAGCTTTCTTT
TRBJ2-1 TRBV10-3 . . CAISNQGYNEQFF TGTGCCATCAGCAACCAAGGATACAATGAGCAGTTCTTC
TRBJ2-2 TRBV6-1 . TRBD1 CASSKQGAVTGELFF TGTGCCAGCAGTAAACAGGGGGCGGTCACCGGGGAGCTGTTTTTT
TRBJ2-4 TRBV10-2 . TRBD1 CATRGPKNIQYF TGCGCCACCAGGGGGCCCAAAAACATTCAGTACTTC
TRBJ1-1 TRBV7-9 . TRBD1 CASSSSRGTGNTEAFF TGTGCCAGCAGCTCTTCAAGGGGGACAGGGAACACTGAAGCTTTCTTT
TRBJ2-7 TRBV6-5 . TRBD2 CASSYSSSGYEQYF TGTGCCAGCAGTTACTCATCTAGCGGGTACGAGCAGTACTTC
TRBJ2-6 TRBV5-1 . . CASSLGTGANVLTF TGCGCCAGCAGCTTGGGCACCGGGGCCAACGTCCTGACTTTC
TRBJ2-7 TRBV4-1 once . CASSQEVATYYYEQYF TGCGCCAGCAGCCAAGAAGTGGCCACTTACTACTACGAGCAGTACTTC
TRBJ2-5 TRBV5-4 . TRBD2 CASSLGGLAGVETQYF TGTGCCAGCAGCTTGGGAGGACTAGCGGGAGTAGAGACCCAGTACTTC
TRBJ2-2 TRBV5-1 once . CASTPYIGVDTGELFF TGCGCCAGCACCCCCTACATTGGGGTGGACACCGGGGAGCTGTTTTTT
TRBJ2-1 TRBV27 . . CASSPKIQGGLYNEQFF TGTGCCAGCTCCCCTAAGATTCAGGGGGGCCTGTACAATGAGCAGTTCTTC
TRBJ2-2 TRBV7-3 . TRBD1 CASGLGQGATGELFF TGTGCCAGCGGGCTGGGACAGGGGGCGACCGGGGAGCTGTTTTTT
TRBJ2-1 TRBV11-2 . . CASSLGLAFEQFF TGTGCCAGCAGCTTAGGGCTAGCGTTTGAGCAGTTCTTC
TRBJ2-5 TRBV29-1 . . CSARQETQYF TGCAGCGCGAGACAAGAGACCCAGTACTTC
TRBJ1-5 TRBV6-1 once TRBD1 CASTGDRGWSQPQHF TGTGCCAGCACCGGGGACAGGGGATGGTCTCAGCCCCAGCATTTT
TRBJ2-3 TRBV6-6 . . CASRPGLDTQYF TGTGCCAGCAGGCCAGGACTGGATACGCAGTATTTT
TRBJ2-3 TRBV10-1 once TRBD2 CASSESTSGGTDTQYF TGCGCCAGCAGTGAGTCGACTAGCGGGGGCACAGATACGCAGTATTTT
TRBJ1-1 TRBV25-1 once . CASGLTGTVKAFF TGTGCCAGCGGACTAACCGGGACGGTAAAAGCTTTCTTT
TRBJ2-5 TRBV4-2 . TRBD2 CASSRGLAGLETQYF TGTGCCAGCAGCCGAGGACTAGCGGGATTAGAGACCCAGTACTTC
TRBJ2-1 TRBV5-1 . . CASRTGLYNEQFF TGCGCCAGCAGGACAGGCCTGTACAATGAGCAGTTCTTC
TRBJ2-7 TRBV4-3 . TRBD2 CASSQVLAGSYEQYF TGCGCCAGCAGCCAAGTTCTAGCGGGGTCCTACGAGCAGTACTTC
TRBJ2-7 TRBV6-1 few TRBD2 CASSEAAGGIYEQYF TGTGCCAGCAGTGAAGCAGCGGGGGGAATCTACGAGCAGTACTTC
TRBJ2-7 TRBV28 . TRBD1 CASSLPPGQGAEQYF TGTGCCAGCAGTTTACCCCCGGGACAGGGCGCCGAGCAGTACTTC
TRBJ1-5 TRBV28 . . CASSLVRTSNQPQHF TGTGCCAGCAGTTTGGTGAGGACTAGCAATCAGCCCCAGCATTTT
TRBJ2-5 TRBV5-1 . . CASSLAGGGETQYF TGCGCCAGCAGCTTGGCTGGGGGCGGCGAGACCCAGTACTTC
TRBJ1-3 TRBV5-6 . . CASSFDRVGNTIYF TGTGCCAGCAGCTTCGACAGAGTTGGAAACACCATATATTTT
TRBJ1-2 TRBV6-5 . . CASRGQSGGYTF TGTGCCAGCAGAGGACAGTCTGGGGGCTACACCTTC
TRBJ2-3 TRBV6-5 . . CASSTRDTQYF TGTGCCAGCAGTACCCGAGATACGCAGTATTTT
TRBJ2-6 TRBV2 . . CASSEMSSGANVLTF TGTGCCAGCAGTGAAATGAGCTCTGGGGCCAACGTCCTGACTTTC
TRBJ2-3 TRBV6-5 once TRBD2 CASSRGGDGDTQYF TGTGCCAGCAGTCGCGGGGGGGACGGAGATACGCAGTATTTT
TRBJ2-3 TRBV4-2 . . CASSQGSTDTQYF TGTGCCAGCAGCCAAGGGAGCACAGATACGCAGTATTTT
TRBJ1-1 TRBV18 . . CASSPYTLNTEAFF TGTGCCAGCTCACCTTATACACTGAACACTGAAGCTTTCTTT
TRBJ2-7 TRBV29-1 . . CSGLDRGEQYF TGCAGCGGCTTAGACCGAGGCGAGCAGTACTTC
TRBJ1-1 TRBV7-2 . . CASSPRGFGGQEAFF TGTGCCAGCAGCCCCCGGGGGTTCGGGGGGCAAGAAGCTTTCTTT
TRBJ2-2 TRBV4-3 . TRBD1 CASSQDDRGPNTGELFF TGCGCCAGCAGCCAGGACGACAGGGGGCCAAACACCGGGGAGCTGTTTTTT
TRBJ1-4 TRBV28 . TRBD1 CASSPGGVSNEKLFF TGTGCCAGCAGTCCAGGGGGCGTGAGTAATGAAAAACTGTTTTTT
TRBJ2-7 TRBV2 once TRBD1 CASSSTGWEQYF TGTGCCAGCAGTTCGACAGGGTGGGAGCAGTACTTC
TRBJ1-2 TRBV30 . . CAWTEGSSGYTF TGTGCCTGGACAGAGGGTTCGAGTGGCTACACCTTC
TRBJ1-6 TRBV2 . . CASSEAEGLISPLHF TGTGCCAGCAGTGAAGCTGAGGGGTTAATCTCACCCCTCCACTTT
TRBJ2-7 TRBV18 . TRBD2 CASSPVGGSSYEQYF TGTGCCAGCTCCCCCGTGGGCGGGAGTTCCTACGAGCAGTACTTC
TRBJ2-7 TRBV7-9 . . CASSFDSTYEQYF TGTGCCAGCAGCTTTGACAGTACCTACGAGCAGTACTTC
TRBJ2-7 TRBV13 . TRBD2 CASSEAGLPYEQYF TGTGCCAGCAGTGAAGCGGGGCTCCCCTACGAGCAGTACTTC
TRBJ2-1 TRBV6-1 . . CASSERGTYNEQFF TGTGCCAGCAGTGAACGTGGGACTTACAATGAGCAGTTCTTC
TRBJ2-1 TRBV4-2 . . CASSTRDGKRDEQFF TGTGCCAGCAGCACCCGGGACGGGAAGAGGGATGAGCAGTTCTTC
TRBJ1-2 TRBV6-1 . . CASSAYQGAHYGYTF TGTGCCAGCAGTGCCTACCAAGGTGCCCACTATGGCTACACCTTC
TRBJ2-1 TRBV21-1 . . CASSKSNSGGYNEQFF TGTGCCAGCAGCAAATCGAATAGCGGGGGTTACAATGAGCAGTTCTTC
TRBJ1-3 TRBV4-2 . . CASSQEGAGNTIYF TGTGCCAGCAGCCAGGAAGGGGCTGGAAACACCATATATTTT
TRBJ1-2 TRBV6-6 . . CASSTGGIFTF TGTGCCAGCAGTACCGGGGGTATATTCACCTTC
TRBJ2-3 TRBV27 . TRBD2 CASSSRLAGFTDTQYF TGTGCCAGCAGTTCCCGACTAGCGGGGTTCACAGATACGCAGTATTTT